A selection of T cell receptor beta chains follows, all from one sample in a study of blood T cell repertoires in COVID-19. Sequenced by immunoSEQ multiplex PCR; TCRdb stores in-frame clones only, minus some. This table holds 250,000 to 350,000 clones, about four fifths found once. Sequencing used peripheral blood. These receptors were obtained from a human donor with COVID-19, enrolled during active disease. The donor label of this sample is uncertain. Each CDR3 is given with its conserved first and last residue. A D gene is named only where the DNA matches it firmly. Clone sizes are given selectively: once, few, many, or a class where the clone is expanded.

TGTGCCAGCAGCTTAGTAAGAGGGTCCGGGGAGCTGTTTTTT | CASSLVRGSGELFF | TRBJ2-2 | - | once | TRBV7-6
TGTGCCAGCGGCCACAGGGGTTGGGATACGCAGTATTTT | CASGHRGWDTQYF | TRBJ2-3 | TRBD1 | once | TRBV11-2
TGTGCCAGCAGCTTTCCGAATAGCTACGAGCAGTACTTC | CASSFPNSYEQYF | TRBJ2-7 | - | - | TRBV5-4
TGTGCCAGCAGCCTAGACAGCGCAACTAATGAAAAACTGTTTTTT | CASSLDSATNEKLFF | TRBJ1-4 | - | - | TRBV5-8
TGCACCAGCAGCCAAGAAGCCTGTGAGCAGCGGACTACAGATACGCAGTATTTT | CTSSQEACEQRTTDTQYF | TRBJ2-3 | - | - | TRBV1
TGCGCCAGCAGCCCGGGGGTCGTTGGATTAACTAATGAAAAACTGTTTTTT | CASSPGVVGLTNEKLFF | TRBJ1-4 | - | - | TRBV5-1
TGTGCCAGCACCCCGACCCGGGGGGCGATTGATGGCTACACCTTC | CASTPTRGAIDGYTF | TRBJ1-2 | - | few | TRBV6-2/TRBV6-3
TGCGCCAGCAGCCCGGAAACCACTAGCGGGAGACAGTTCTTC | CASSPETTSGRQFF | TRBJ2-1 | TRBD2 | - | TRBV5-1
TGTGCCAGCAGCCAAAGTCGGGACAGGCTTACCGTGGACTATGGCTACACCTTC | CASSQSRDRLTVDYGYTF | TRBJ1-2 | TRBD1 | - | TRBV3-1/TRBV3-2
TGTGCCAGCAGTTTCAGGGGCGGAGGACTAGCGGGAGGGCAGGGCACCGGGGAGCTGTTTTTT | CASSFRGGGLAGGQGTGELFF | TRBJ2-2 | TRBD2 | - | TRBV27
TGTGCCAGCAGCTTGATATTCGGGGGAGGTGGCTACACCTTC | CASSLIFGGGGYTF | TRBJ1-2 | - | - | TRBV5-4
TGCGCCAGCTGCCTGAATAGCGGGAGTGACGAGCAGTACTTC | CASCLNSGSDEQYF | TRBJ2-7 | TRBD2 | - | TRBV5-1
TGCAGCGTCTATATTAACTATGGCTACACCTTC | CSVYINYGYTF | TRBJ1-2 | - | - | TRBV29-1
TGCGCCAGCTTGGACGGGAGGGCGGCTAGCACAGATACGCAGTATTTT | CASLDGRAASTDTQYF | TRBJ2-3 | TRBD2 | - | TRBV5-1
TGTGCCAGCAGTTTAGACTTATTAAGCTCCTACAATGAGCAGTTCTTC | CASSLDLLSSYNEQFF | TRBJ2-1 | - | - | TRBV27
TGTGCCAGCAGCTCCGCTGGAGGGCGGACCGGGGAGCTGTTTTTT | CASSSAGGRTGELFF | TRBJ2-2 | - | few | TRBV7-3
TGCGCCAGCAGCTTGGCCCGGGGGAGGGGCACCGGGGAGCTGTTTTTT | CASSLARGRGTGELFF | TRBJ2-2 | TRBD2 | - | TRBV5-1
TGTGCCAGCAGCCGGGACTCAACTATCTACGAGCAGTACTTC | CASSRDSTIYEQYF | TRBJ2-7 | - | - | TRBV9
TGTGCCAGCAGTTACCCCGGGACTAGGACCTACGAGCAGTACTTC | CASSYPGTRTYEQYF | TRBJ2-7 | TRBD2 | - | TRBV6-2/TRBV6-3
TGCGCCAGCAGCTGGGCGGGGACAGGGGATGCAACTAATGAAAAACTGTTTTTT | CASSWAGTGDATNEKLFF | TRBJ1-4 | TRBD1 | - | TRBV5-1
TGTGCCAGCAGCCTAGTTCCCCTCACTAGCGGGGAGACCCAGTACTTC | CASSLVPLTSGETQYF | TRBJ2-5 | TRBD2 | - | TRBV11-2
TGCGCCAGCAGCCAAGACCCCCAGGCGAGGGACACAGATACGCAGTATTTT | CASSQDPQARDTDTQYF | TRBJ2-3 | - | - | TRBV4-3
TGTGCCAGTTTGGTACGGGACTCCTACGAGCAGTACTTC | CASLVRDSYEQYF | TRBJ2-7 | - | - | TRBV19
TGCGCCAGCAGCTTGGGACAAGAGCCCACTGAAGCTTTCTTT | CASSLGQEPTEAFF | TRBJ1-1 | - | - | TRBV5-1
TGTGCCAGCAGCCCGGGGTGGGACAATGAGCAGTTCTTC | CASSPGWDNEQFF | TRBJ2-1 | - | - | TRBV3-1/TRBV3-2
TGTGCCAGCAGTTACTCGGGGACAGGGGGTAGAGAGCAGTACTTC | CASSYSGTGGREQYF | TRBJ2-7 | TRBD1 | - | TRBV6-5
TGTGCCAGCAGCACGAGACTAGCGGGTCGCGATGAGCAGTTCTTC | CASSTRLAGRDEQFF | TRBJ2-1 | - | once | TRBV21-1
TGTGCCAGCAGTCGAGGCCGAGAAGCTTTCTTT | CASSRGREAFF | TRBJ1-1 | - | - | TRBV6-5
TGTGCCAGCAGCCAACGGGACACATCCTACGAGCAGTACTTC | CASSQRDTSYEQYF | TRBJ2-7 | - | - | TRBV5-5
TGCGCCAGCAGTCGGGGGGCGGTCGAGCAGTACTTC | CASSRGAVEQYF | TRBJ2-7 | - | - | TRBV5-1